The clone carrying this TCR beta chain occurred many times. Antigen specificity is unknown. TCRdb fed the reads into MiXCR, producing one record per CDR3 protein. The repertoire consists of some 270,000 distinct CDR3 sequences, with 15% to 20% occurring once and the leading ten covering roughly 50%. Unmatched junction bases numbered 14, after V lost 3 bases and J lost 5 bases. The CDR3 is 17 amino acids. Germline loops: CDR1 SGHTA, CDR2 FQGNSA. These data come from a study of T cell repertoires in cytomegalovirus infection. Study background: Public TCR beta signatures indicated both CMV infection and matching HLA type.

Study conclusions and caveats: The ex vivo response was dominated by HLA-C-restricted CMV-specific TCR beta clonotypes.

The sequence was obtained from a human donor in good health (CMV status not recorded). Some clones in this sample may be carry-over from other donors' samples. The chain links TRBV7-2 to TRBJ2-5; 8 bases match TRBD1. Sequencing was carried out using CD8+ T cells from PBMCs. The CDR3 bases are TGTGCCAGCAGCTTCGATCCGGGACAGGATGATTGGGAGACCCAGTACTTC. This codes for CASSFDPGQDDWETQYF.